Listed here is a single T cell receptor (beta chain). As yet, its antigen is unknown. Trimming pared 2 bases from V and 4 bases from J, leaving 9 bases between. Per the germline V gene, CDR1 is SGHDT and CDR2 is YYEEEE. The CDR3 is 13 residues long. Using immunoSEQ multiplex PCR, the repertoire was profiled, and TCRdb retains in-frame clones only, with some absent. The sample records around 60,000 clones, more than 75% being singletons. The data originate from a study of a mutant IDH1 vaccine in newly diagnosed glioma. At the level of the study: Treated patients showed a male proportion of around 62%, a female proportion of around 38%, and a mean age of about 44 years. Radiotherapy, temozolomide, or both had been given previously, and both were given to most. Broader study findings: With respect to changes in top peripheral T cell clonotypes, pseudoprogression seemed unrelated.

Described time point: week 23, last vaccination. The investigators gave 300 ug of mutant IDH1 20-mer peptide in each vaccine dose, together with topical imiquimod. The sequencing here drew on PBMCs, taken from a glioma patient whose treatment included an IDH1 peptide vaccine. The chain combines TRBV5-6 with TRBJ1-2, with unresolved D. This receptor was taken from a young man with glioma. CDR3 residues: CASSLESSYGYTF. In nucleotides, the CDR3 is TGTGCCAGCAGCTTAGAGTCGTCCTATGGCTACACCTTC.